The 21 T cell receptor beta chains in this list originate from one sample, sequenced in a study of T cells in tuberculosis. Some clones are missing from TCRdb's copy, which holds only in-frame ones; the method was immunoSEQ multiplex PCR. The data show over 25,000 clones, about 90% seen once. The time point is: new active TB diagnosis, blood taken before or within 7 days of starting treatment. The source was PBMCs, collected at tuberculosis diagnosis. Every receptor here comes from an adult with tuberculosis. Some clones in this sample may be carry-over from other donors' samples.

The chain has TRBV6-5 and TRBJ1-2; TRBD1 is a possible D gene (6 bases). Germline CDR1 reads MNHEY; CDR2 reads SVGAGI. This CDR3 comprises 15 residues. Deletions cut 4 bases from V and 4 bases from J, with 16 bases between. The CDR3 sequence is CASSLYRDIFYGYTF. The CDR3, as DNA: TGTGCCAGCAGTTTATACAGGGACATCTTCTATGGCTACACCTTC.

The rearrangement uses TRBV18 and TRBJ2-7; the D gene is possibly TRBD2 (5 bases). The CDR3 is made up of 14 amino acids. The germline V gene has CDR1 KGHSH and CDR2 LQKENI. Trimming removed 2 bases from V and 5 bases from J, with 13 bases in between. This CDR3 reads CASSPEGGPDEQYF. CDR3 nucleotides: TGTGCCAGCTCACCAGAAGGAGGACCCGACGAGCAGTACTTC. Drawing the rest from reference TRBV18 and TRBJ2-7, the complete variable domain is NAGVMQNPRHLVRRRGQEARLRCSPMKGHSHVYWYRQLPEEGLKFMVYLQKENIIDESGMPKERFSAEFPKEGPSILRIQQVVRGDSAAYFCASSPEGGPDEQYFGPGTRLTVT.

In nucleotides, the CDR3 is TGTGCCAGTAGTATTTCTTTTCAAGCGGAGGGTGGGTATGGCTACACCTTC. As protein: CASSISFQAEGGYGYTF. The rearrangement uses TRBV19 and TRBJ1-2; no firm D call. This CDR3 has 17 amino acids. Trimming removed 3 bases at V and 5 bases at J, with 22 bases between. From germline, CDR1 is LNHDA and CDR2 SQIVND (reference sequence).

This chain joins TRBV7-8 and TRBJ1-1; 8 nucleotides line up with TRBD1. CDR1 SGHVS and CDR2 FQNEAQ come from the germline V gene. V gave up 1 base and J gave up 11 bases; unmatched junction bases: 12. This CDR3 has 15 residues. The CDR3 loop is CASSLGRTGRFEAFF. CDR3 nucleotide sequence: TGTGCCAGCAGCTTAGGGAGGACAGGGAGGTTTGAGGCTTTCTTT.

The V call is TRBV5-1, the J call TRBJ2-2; 10 positions match TRBD1. Per the germline V gene, CDR1 is SGHRS and CDR2 is YFSETQ. The CDR3 runs to 15 residues. V trimming: 4 bases; J trimming: 3 bases; junction bases outside the gene matches: 3. The CDR3 sequence: CASSPDRGYTGELFF. The CDR3 bases are TGCGCCAGCAGCCCGGACAGGGGGTACACCGGGGAGCTGTTTTTT.

The rearrangement uses TRBV10-1 and TRBJ2-3; the D gene is possibly TRBD2 (6 bases). The CDR3 contains 16 residues. Trimming took 2 bases from V and 0 from J, leaving 12 bases between them. Germline V gives CDR1 WNHNN, CDR2 SYGVQD (reference sequence). This chain's CDR3 is CASSEHVGGSTDTQYF. The DNA of the CDR3 is TGCGCCAGCAGTGAGCATGTGGGGGGTAGCACAGATACGCAGTATTTT.

This rearrangement joins TRBV2 to TRBJ1-4, with TRBD1 as a possible D gene (6 bases). The CDR3 spans 15 residues. V was trimmed by 3 bases and J by 4 bases, leaving 12 bases between them. Germline V CDR1 and CDR2: SNHLY, FYNNEI. The CDR3 is CASSDSGDVNEKLFF. For the CDR3, the DNA is TGTGCCAGCAGTGACTCAGGGGACGTTAATGAAAAACTGTTTTTT.

This chain joins TRBV6-1 and TRBJ1-1; D gene ambiguous. CDR1 is MNHNS, CDR2 SASEGT, per germline. Trimming pared 4 bases from V and 11 bases from J, leaving 14 bases between. The CDR3 spans 12 residues. CDR3 DNA: TGTGCCAGCAGTGTCTCCGTCTATTCGGCTTTCTTT. Translating it yields CASSVSVYSAFF.

CDR3 DNA sequence: TGTGCCAGCAGCCGCGAGGGGGTCGAAAAACTGTTTTTT. It yields the protein CASSREGVEKLFF. The chain employs TRBV14 and TRBJ1-4; possible D gene TRBD1, 6 bases. V was trimmed by 4 bases and J by 8 bases, leaving 11 bases between them. The CDR3 is 13 residues long. Germline V lookup: CDR1 SGHDN, CDR2 FVKESK.

The chain couples TRBV6-1 to TRBJ1-1; 7 nucleotides agree with TRBD1. CDR3 length: 14 residues. Germline V gives CDR1 MNHNS, CDR2 SASEGT. V trimming: 3 bases; J trimming: 3 bases; junction bases outside the gene matches: 4. The CDR3: CASSEQGGYTEAFF. CDR3 nucleotides: TGTGCCAGCAGTGAGCAGGGGGGTTACACTGAAGCTTTCTTT.

The chain is built from TRBV10-3 and TRBJ2-7; 12 bases are a match to TRBD2. Germline assignment: CDR1 ENHRY and CDR2 SYGVKD. V lost 6 bases to trimming and J lost 4 bases; unmatched junction nucleotides: 4. This CDR3 region has 14 residues. CDR3 nucleotide sequence: TGTGCCATCAGAACGACTAGCGGGGGTTACGAGCAGTACTTC. Translated, it gives CAIRTTSGGYEQYF.

The chain recombines TRBV15 with TRBJ2-3; TRBD1 matches 8 bases. After removal of 5 bases from V and 2 bases from J, the junction contained 15 bases not matched to a gene. Germline CDR1 and CDR2: LNHNV and YYDKDF (reference sequence). CDR3 length equals 18 residues. CDR3 in amino acids: CATSGPRDRTFLTDTQYF. CDR3 nucleotide sequence: TGTGCCACCAGCGGCCCCCGGGACAGGACCTTCCTCACAGATACGCAGTATTTT. Looking up the rest from reference TRBV15 and TRBJ2-3 gives the full variable domain: DAMVIQNPRYQVTQFGKPVTLSCSQTLNHNVMYWYQQKSSQAPKLLFHYYDKDFNNEADTPDNFQSRRPNTSFCFLDIRSPGLGDTAMYLCATSGPRDRTFLTDTQYFGPGTRLTVL.

The chain joins TRBV5-1 to TRBJ2-7; D is possibly TRBD2 (5 bases). The CDR3 sequence is 12 residues long. Per germline, CDR1 SGHRS and CDR2 YFSETQ. The ends were cut back, 6 bases at V and 4 bases at J, with 11 bases in the middle. The chain's CDR3 is CASTQDSYEQYF. DNA for the CDR3: TGCGCCAGCACCCAGGACTCTTACGAGCAGTACTTC.

The chain carries TRBV19 and TRBJ2-7; D possibly corresponds to TRBD1 (6 bases). Between the trimmed V and J ends, which lost 5 bases and 1 base, there was a span of 12 bases. Germline loops: CDR1 LNHDA, CDR2 SQIVND (reference sequence). The CDR3 runs to 14 residues. The CDR3 reads CASSVRDTSYEQYF. CDR3 coding DNA: TGTGCCAGTAGTGTCCGGGACACGTCCTACGAGCAGTACTTC.

The V and J genes are TRBV25-1 and TRBJ1-1; TRBD1 might be the D (6 bases). The CDR3 length is 15 residues. V lost 1 base to trimming and J lost 4 bases, with 13 bases between them. Germline CDR1 MGHDK, CDR2 SYGVNS. The CDR3 sequence is CASSEWGQGFTEAFF. Written as DNA, the CDR3 is TGTGCCAGCAGTGAATGGGGCCAGGGGTTCACTGAAGCTTTCTTT. The full variable domain, rest sourced from reference TRBV25-1 and TRBJ1-1, is EADIYQTPRYLVIGTGKKITLECSQTMGHDKMYWYQQDPGMELHLIHYSYGVNSTEKGDLSSESTVSRIRTEHFPLTLESARPSHTSQYLCASSEWGQGFTEAFFGQGTRLTVV.

The V call is TRBV19, the J call TRBJ1-3; tentatively, D is TRBD1 (6 bases). Trimming removed 7 bases from V and 1 base from J, with 8 bases in between. This CDR3 region has 13 residues. CDR1 and CDR2 from the germline V gene are LNHDA and SQIVND (reference sequence). DNA of the CDR3: TGTGCCAGTACCGGACAGTCTGGAAACACCATATATTTT. Translated: CASTGQSGNTIYF. Combining the CDR3 with reference TRBV19 and TRBJ1-3 gives the whole variable domain DGGITQSPKYLFRKEGQNVTLSCEQNLNHDAMYWYRQDPGQGLRLIYYSQIVNDFQKGDIAEGYSVSREKKESFPLTVTSAQKNPTAFYLCASTGQSGNTIYFGEGSWLTVV.

The CDR3 sequence: CASSPRTLMNTEAFF. CDR3 nucleotides: TGTGCCAGCAGTCCCCGGACATTGATGAACACTGAAGCTTTCTTT. The chain employs TRBV27 and TRBJ1-1, with D tentatively TRBD1 (5 bases). V was pared by 5 bases and J by 0 bases, with 13 bases between. The CDR3 is 15 residues long. The germline V gene encodes CDR1 MNHEY and CDR2 SMNVEV (reference sequence).

The chain recombines TRBV9 with TRBJ1-1; 8 bases fit TRBD1. After removal of 0 bases from V and 5 bases from J, the junction contained 6 bases not matched to a gene. Germline values: CDR1 SGDLS, CDR2 YYNGEE. The CDR3 extends over 15 amino acids. CDR3 nucleotides: TGTGCCAGCAGCGTAGGAGCAGGGGGCACGACTGAAGCTTTCTTT. Amino acid sequence: CASSVGAGGTTEAFF.

The chain couples TRBV2 to TRBJ1-5; 11 bases agree with TRBD1. Germline V gene data show CDR1 as SNHLY and CDR2 as FYNNEI. This CDR3 has 14 amino acids. Trimming removed 3 bases from V and 11 bases from J; junction bases left unmatched: 6. The CDR3 DNA sequence: TGTGCCAGCAGTGAGGGACAGGGGGTCCCGGCCCAGCATTTT. It specifies CASSEGQGVPAQHF.

This rearrangement joins TRBV29-1 to TRBJ1-2; D is undetermined. This CDR3 is built from 13 residues. V dropped 1 base and J dropped 2 bases, with 8 bases sitting between them. Germline CDR1 and CDR2: SQVTM and ANQGSEA. The CDR3 here is CSVEGAGNYGYTF. For the CDR3, the DNA is TGCAGCGTTGAAGGCGCCGGGAACTATGGCTACACCTTC.

J is TRBJ1-1 and V is TRBV10-3; D is perhaps TRBD1 (6 bases). Germline CDR1 is ENHRY and CDR2 is SYGVKD. This CDR3 is built from 13 residues. The germline V and J ends were trimmed by 8 bases and 3 bases, with 13 bases remaining between them. The CDR3 region is CAISGGRDTEAFF. The DNA of the CDR3 is TGTGCCATCTCCGGGGGGCGGGACACTGAAGCTTTCTTT.